Listed here are 23 T cell receptor beta chains from one sample, sequenced in a study of early T cells in non-severe SARS-CoV-2 infection (dated by TCRdb to about 2021). Libraries were built with 5' RACE. TCRdb lists the instrument as NextSeq 500. TCRdb ran its own pipeline on the public reads, namely fastp trimming at Q25 and MiXCR clone calling, and kept in-frame beta chains. CDR3 protein sequences are deduplicated, and each keeps its most common genes and DNA. This sample has some 64,000 distinct CDR3 sequences in its table, and 20% of those were observed once. The top ten clonotypes cover 16% of the sample. Sequences were derived from whole blood, sampled at baseline. The receptor source for this set is an adult who was a healthcare worker with PCR-confirmed SARS-CoV-2 infection or an uninfected control (not recorded which).

V and J are TRBV18 and TRBJ1-3; possible D gene TRBD1, 5 bases. Trimming took off 3 bases at V and 2 bases at J, with 20 bases between the two ends. The CDR3 totals 18 residues. Germline values: CDR1 KGHSH, CDR2 LQKENI. DNA of the CDR3: TGTGCCAGCTCACCGCTTACGAGGGACCCGTGGGCTGGAAACACCATATATTTT. Its translation: CASSPLTRDPWAGNTIYF. The full variable domain, completed using reference TRBV18 and TRBJ1-3, is NAGVMQNPRHLVRRRGQEARLRCSPMKGHSHVYWYRQLPEEGLKFMVYLQKENIIDESGMPKERFSAEFPKEGPSILRIQQVVRGDSAAYFCASSPLTRDPWAGNTIYFGEGSWLTVV.

The CDR3 coding sequence is TGTGCCAGTAAACCGGACACGGGATCCGTGTGGGGCTACACCTTC. Translation gives CASKPDTGSVWGYTF. This chain links TRBV19 with TRBJ1-2; perhaps TRBD1 as D (5 bases). V dropped 7 bases and J dropped 8 bases, with 23 bases sitting between them. CDR3 length: 15 residues. CDR1 is LNHDA and CDR2 is SQIVND in the germline V gene (reference sequence).

Remarks on this clonotype: One end of the junction does not line up with germline, which may come from a read error. The rearrangement links TRBV2 to TRBJ1-5; a weak D match, TRBD1 (6 bases). From germline, CDR1 is SNHLY and CDR2 FYNNEI. CDR3 length equals 12 residues. The CDR3: CASRGSNQPQHF. The CDR3 DNA is TGTGCTAGCAGGGGTAGCAATCAGCCCCAGCATTTT.

The sample holds a few counts of this clonotype. The chain carries TRBV20-1 and TRBJ2-7, with D perhaps TRBD2 (5 bases). The V end lost 5 bases, the J end lost 2 bases, and 22 bases lay between the germline ends. CDR3 length: 16 residues. Germline CDR1 reads DFQATT; CDR2 reads SNEGSKA (reference sequence). CDR3 protein: CSASSSRRSNPYEQYF. CDR3 DNA sequence: TGCAGTGCTTCTTCCAGCCGGAGGTCCAATCCCTACGAGCAGTACTTC.

This chain connects TRBV12-5 to TRBJ2-3; no firm D call. Germline V CDR1 and CDR2: LGHNT, FRNRAP. V was cut by 5 bases and J by 0 bases, with 9 bases left in between. The CDR3 has 14 amino acids. CDR3 sequence reads: CASGRGSSTDTQYF. The CDR3 nucleotides read TGTGCTAGTGGTCGCGGCTCTAGCACAGATACGCAGTATTTT. The whole variable domain, remainder taken from reference TRBV12-5 and TRBJ2-3, is DARVTQTPRHKVTEMGQEVTMRCQPILGHNTVFWYRQTMMQGLELLAYFRNRAPLDDSGMPKDRFSAEMPDATLATLKIQPSEPRDSAVYFCASGRGSSTDTQYFGPGTRLTVL.

The gene calls are TRBV7-9 and TRBJ2-3, with D perhaps TRBD1 (6 bases). The CDR3 contains 15 residues. The germline CDR1 and CDR2 sequences are SEHNR and FQNEAQ (reference sequence). V gave up 5 bases and J gave up 2 bases, with 14 bases separating them. The CDR3 DNA reads TGTGCCAGCAGCCGCCCCAGGGGCTCCACAGATACGCAGTATTTT. Translating gives CASSRPRGSTDTQYF.

This clonotype was counted a few times. The rearrangement uses TRBV7-2 and TRBJ1-1, with D hard to call. Germline V gene data show CDR1 as SGHTA and CDR2 as FQGNSA. Trimming stripped 1 base from V and 2 bases from J, with 8 bases between. The CDR3 is 14 amino acids. The CDR3 sequence: CASSLEMLNTEAFF. The CDR3 DNA reads TGTGCCAGCAGCTTAGAAATGCTCAACACTGAAGCTTTCTTT.

V is TRBV19 and J is TRBJ2-7; the D call may be TRBD1 or TRBD2 (7 bases each). The CDR3 has 13 amino acids. The germline V and J ends were trimmed by 4 bases and 7 bases, with 14 bases remaining between them. Germline V CDR1 and CDR2: LNHDA, SQIVND (reference sequence). The CDR3 nucleotides are TGTGCCAGTAGTACCACCAGGGGGGGTGAGCAGTACTTC. It encodes CASSTTRGGEQYF. Together with reference TRBV19 and TRBJ2-7, the CDR3 gives the full variable domain: DGGITQSPKYLFRKEGQNVTLSCEQNLNHDAMYWYRQDPGQGLRLIYYSQIVNDFQKGDIAEGYSVSREKKESFPLTVTSAQKNPTAFYLCASSTTRGGEQYFGPGTRLTVT.

This clonotype was observed a few times. The chain has TRBV7-3 and TRBJ1-2; 7 bases agree with TRBD1. This CDR3 region has 13 residues. V lost 5 bases to trimming and J lost 5 bases; unmatched junction nucleotides: 5. Germline V gives CDR1 SGHTA, CDR2 FQGTGA. The CDR3 loop is CASSQGDRYGYTF. CDR3 bases: TGTGCCAGCAGCCAGGGGGACAGATATGGCTACACCTTC. Drawing the rest from reference TRBV7-3 and TRBJ1-2, the complete variable domain is GAGVSQTPSNKVTEKGKYVELRCDPISGHTALYWYRQSLGQGPEFLIYFQGTGAADDSGLPNDRFFAVRPEGSVSTLKIQRTERGDSAVYLCASSQGDRYGYTFGSGTRLTVV.

This clonotype was recorded at least ten times. This chain joins TRBV19 and TRBJ2-1; 13 bases fit TRBD2. The germline V gene has CDR1 LNHDA and CDR2 SQIVND (reference sequence). This CDR3 has 13 residues. V lost 6 bases and J lost 7; bases outside the gene matches: 0. The CDR3 region is CASRLAGGNEQFF. Written as DNA, the CDR3 is TGTGCCAGTAGACTAGCGGGGGGGAATGAGCAGTTCTTC.

The chain links TRBV7-9 to TRBJ2-1, with 7 bases fitting TRBD2. The length of the CDR3 is 18 residues. The V gene's germline CDR1 is SEHNR and CDR2 FQNEAQ (reference sequence). With V trimmed by 7 bases and J by 6 bases, 21 bases remained unmatched. In DNA form, the CDR3 reads TGTGCCAGCACCCCTCGGAGCGGGGCGACCAGTAGGGCCAATGAGCAGTTCTTC. Residues: CASTPRSGATSRANEQFF.

The V call is TRBV11-2, the J call TRBJ2-1; TRBD2 aligns across 10 bases. V was pared by 5 bases and J by 6 bases, with 4 bases of the junction left unmatched. This CDR3 has 14 amino acids. In germline, CDR1 is SGHAT, CDR2 FQNNGV. CDR3 loop: CASSALAGGNEQFF. Here the CDR3 DNA reads TGTGCCAGCAGCGCCTTAGCGGGGGGCAATGAGCAGTTCTTC.

The chain is built from TRBV12-3 or TRBV12-4 and TRBJ1-2; D possibly corresponds to TRBD1 (6 bases). CDR3 length: 15 amino acids. Trimming pared 6 bases from V and 2 bases from J, leaving 16 bases between. CDR3 protein: CASSRRGGLNYGYTF. The CDR3 DNA is TGTGCCAGCAGCCGGCGGGGGGGGCTCAACTATGGCTACACCTTC.

In this sample, this clonotype turned up many times. The chain combines TRBV20-1 with TRBJ2-5; a possible D gene is TRBD1 (6 bases). The CDR3 is 13 amino acids. The V end was cut by 5 bases, the J end by 3 bases, with 13 bases between. CDR1 is DFQATT, CDR2 SNEGSKA, per germline (reference sequence). The CDR3 bases are TGCAGTGCTGGAAGGACAGTTAAAGAGACCCAGTACTTC. Translating gives CSAGRTVKETQYF.

This clonotype occurred a few times. The V call is TRBV9, the J call TRBJ2-5, with D tentatively TRBD2 (6 bases). Between the trimmed V and J ends, which lost 1 base and 2 bases, there was a span of 9 bases. The CDR3 covers 14 residues. Germline CDR1 and CDR2: SGDLS and YYNGEE. As DNA, the CDR3 is TGTGCCAGCAGCGTAAGGGACTCGCAAGAGACCCAGTACTTC. Protein: CASSVRDSQETQYF.

The chain employs TRBV5-4 and TRBJ2-1, with D unclear. This CDR3 is built from 13 residues. Germline CDR1 is SGHNT and CDR2 is YYREEE (reference sequence). V gave up 2 bases and J gave up 5 bases, with 8 bases separating them. CDR3 DNA sequence: TGTGCCAGCAGCTTTGAGGTAGACAATGAGCAGTTCTTC. Amino acids: CASSFEVDNEQFF.

This rearrangement joins TRBV5-1 to TRBJ2-6; 10 nucleotides agree with TRBD1. This CDR3 has 17 amino acids. The germline gives CDR1 SGHRS, CDR2 YFSETQ. The junction had 2 bases not matched to a gene; V was cut back by 0 bases and J by 2 bases. The CDR3 is CASSLGQGAAGANVLTF. The DNA of the CDR3 is TGCGCCAGCAGCTTGGGACAGGGGGCAGCTGGGGCCAACGTCCTGACTTTC.

The chain has TRBV12-3 or TRBV12-4 and TRBJ1-2, with 8 bases that match TRBD1. J lost 4 bases, V lost 5 bases, and 6 bases had no gene match. The CDR3 runs 14 residues. The CDR3 DNA reads as TGTGCCAGCAGTACTGGACAGGGTAGCTATGGCTACACCTTC. It specifies CASSTGQGSYGYTF.

V and J are TRBV2 and TRBJ2-1; TRBD1 matches at 10 bases. The length of the CDR3 is 15 residues. Germline trimming cut 5 bases from V and 2 bases from J; bases unmatched to any gene: 3. Germline loops: CDR1 SNHLY, CDR2 FYNNEI. Here the CDR3 DNA reads TGTGCCAGCAGTAAGGACAGGGGGGCCTACAATGAGCAGTTCTTC. This codes for CASSKDRGAYNEQFF.

This clonotype has at least ten counts. V and J are TRBV30 and TRBJ1-2; D is perhaps TRBD1 (6 bases). Trimming left V 1 base short and J 4 bases short, with 13 bases between. The CDR3 totals 14 residues. Germline CDR1 and CDR2: GTSNPN and SVGIG (reference sequence). The CDR3 DNA is TGTGCCTGGAGTGGGACAGATTATTTCTATGGCTACACCTTC. It translates to CAWSGTDYFYGYTF.

The chain recombines TRBV7-9 with TRBJ2-6; D is perhaps TRBD2 (6 bases). The germline gives CDR1 SEHNR, CDR2 FQNEAQ (reference sequence). V shed 5 bases and J shed 0 bases, with 14 bases lying between them. The CDR3 has 17 residues. The CDR3 DNA follows: TGTGCCAGCAGCCCCTCACGGGGGAGCTCTGGGGCCAACGTCCTGACTTTC. Its translation: CASSPSRGSSGANVLTF.

The V gene is TRBV20-1, the J gene TRBJ1-3; a possible D gene is TRBD1 (5 bases). From germline, CDR1 is DFQATT and CDR2 SNEGSKA (reference sequence). The CDR3 has 17 amino acids. Trimming left V 1 base short and J 0 bases short, with 16 bases between. CDR3 protein: CSARVRWGISSGNTIYF. CDR3 coding DNA: TGCAGTGCTAGAGTCCGGTGGGGCATTTCCTCTGGAAACACCATATATTTT.

The chain is built from TRBV20-1 and TRBJ2-1; no reliable D call. Germline CDR1 DFQATT, CDR2 SNEGSKA (reference sequence). This CDR3 is built from 12 residues. The V end lost 6 bases, the J end lost 6 bases, and 12 bases lay between the germline ends. Here the CDR3 DNA reads TGCAGTGCCAGCAGGTCCGGCAATGAGCAGTTCTTC. The encoded protein is CSASRSGNEQFF.